The 27 T cell receptor beta chains reported below all come from one sample, sequenced in a study of vaccination and CD4 T cells after COVID-19. Time point reported: late sampling 161 to 241 days after vaccination in three convalescent patients. Via MiXCR, TCRdb re-called the PCR reads, giving one row per CDR3 protein. The sample carries 28,000 or so distinct CDR3 sequences, approximately 48% recorded once. The sample here was CD4+ T cells from blood, taken about 7 months after SARS-CoV-2 vaccination. These receptors came from a human donor who had recovered from COVID-19.

This clonotype was found a few times. The rearrangement uses TRBV7-9 and TRBJ2-7; 7 bases align to TRBD1. The CDR3 is made up of 15 amino acids. V shed 3 bases and J 1 base; nucleotides not matched to a gene: 6. Per germline, CDR1 SEHNR and CDR2 FQNEAQ (reference sequence). The CDR3 bases are TGTGCCAGCAGCTTCCGGGACAGCCCGTCCTACGAGCAGTACTTC. This encodes CASSFRDSPSYEQYF.

This chain joins TRBV6-5 and TRBJ2-1, with D hard to call. CDR1 MNHEY and CDR2 SVGAGI come from the germline V gene. This CDR3 has 15 amino acids. Trimming took 0 bases from V and 2 from J, leaving 8 bases between them. In nucleotides, the CDR3 is TGTGCCAGCAGTTACTCGACTCCGCCCTACAATGAGCAGTTCTTC. It codes for CASSYSTPPYNEQFF.

The CDR3 loop reads CASSTGTGSFSQPQHF. The DNA for the CDR3 is TGTGCCAGCTCAACAGGGACAGGGAGCTTTAGTCAGCCCCAGCATTTT. V usage is TRBV18 and J usage is TRBJ1-5; TRBD1 matches 9 bases. Trimming took 5 bases from V and 6 from J; bases not matched to a gene: 11. The CDR3 is 16 amino acids. In germline, CDR1 is KGHSH, CDR2 LQKENI.

This chain links TRBV20-1 with TRBJ2-5, with 15 bases matching TRBD2. Trimming took 3 bases from V and 5 from J; bases not matched to a gene: 13. From germline, CDR1 is DFQATT and CDR2 SNEGSKA (reference sequence). The CDR3 is 18 residues long. CDR3 DNA: TGCAGTGCTAGGGGTGAAGGACTAGCGGGAGGGCGGGGGGAGACCCAGTACTTC. The encoded protein is CSARGEGLAGGRGETQYF.

The table lists this clonotype with a few counts. V is TRBV6-1 and J is TRBJ1-1, with TRBD1 as a possible D gene (6 bases). The CDR3 consists of 13 residues. The V end was cut by 1 base, the J end by 3 bases, with 6 bases between. From germline, CDR1 is MNHNS and CDR2 SASEGT. CDR3 nucleotide sequence: TGTGCCAGCAGTGAAGAGGGGGACACTGAAGCTTTCTTT. Translated: CASSEEGDTEAFF.

V usage is TRBV29-1 and J usage is TRBJ1-5; tentatively, D is TRBD1 (5 bases). Germline assignment: CDR1 SQVTM and CDR2 ANQGSEA. The V and J ends lost 6 bases and 3 bases respectively, with 12 bases between them. The length of the CDR3 is 13 residues. In DNA, the CDR3 is TGCAGCGTCGGGGACGGGTCCAATCAGCCCCAGCATTTT. This sequence encodes CSVGDGSNQPQHF.

The chain combines TRBV7-2 with TRBJ1-5; 9 positions match TRBD1. The V gene's germline CDR1 is SGHTA and CDR2 FQGNSA. The CDR3 spans 16 residues. Trimming cost V 0 bases and J 3 bases; bases outside gene matches: 3. CDR3: CASSLAGTGLNQPQHF. The CDR3 DNA reads as TGTGCCAGCAGCTTAGCAGGGACAGGGCTCAATCAGCCCCAGCATTTT.

This clonotype has just a few counts. The chain combines TRBV7-3 with TRBJ1-2, with a tentative D call TRBD1 (5 bases). CDR3 size: 15 residues. The V and J ends lost 5 bases and 2 bases respectively, with 15 bases between them. In germline, CDR1 is SGHTA, CDR2 FQGTGA. CDR3 residues: CASSPMAGSNYGYTF. CDR3 sequence (DNA): TGTGCCAGCAGCCCAATGGCAGGGTCGAACTATGGCTACACCTTC. Looking up the rest from reference TRBV7-3 and TRBJ1-2 gives the full variable domain: GAGVSQTPSNKVTEKGKYVELRCDPISGHTALYWYRQSLGQGPEFLIYFQGTGAADDSGLPNDRFFAVRPEGSVSTLKIQRTERGDSAVYLCASSPMAGSNYGYTFGSGTRLTVV.

In nucleotides, the CDR3 is TGTGCCAGCAGTTTATCAATTAGCGGGAGAGGTGAGCAGTTCTTC. Protein: CASSLSISGRGEQFF. This chain joins TRBV27 and TRBJ2-1; TRBD2 matches 9 bases. The CDR3 has 15 amino acids. The V gene's germline CDR1 is MNHEY and CDR2 SMNVEV (reference sequence). Trimming cost V 0 bases and J 9 bases; bases outside gene matches: 6.

The V call is TRBV6-4, the J call TRBJ2-7; 7 nucleotides match TRBD1. V gave up 5 bases and J gave up 6 bases; unmatched junction bases: 7. The CDR3 totals 13 residues. CDR1 is MRHNA, CDR2 SNTAGT, per germline. The CDR3 DNA follows: TGTGCCAGCAGTTTGACAGGGTCAGGCGAGCAGTACTTC. This translates into CASSLTGSGEQYF.

The chain employs TRBV15 and TRBJ2-3, with D uncertain. Germline CDR1 is LNHNV and CDR2 is YYDKDF (reference sequence). The V gene lost 4 bases and the J gene lost 5 bases, with 16 bases spanning the gap. The CDR3 is 15 amino acids. The CDR3 nucleotides read TGTGCCACCAGCATCGACTTACCCTCGGGAGATACGCAGTATTTT. Translation: CATSIDLPSGDTQYF.

This chain joins TRBV7-9 and TRBJ1-1, with D hard to call. The CDR3 totals 12 residues. Germline V gene data show CDR1 as SEHNR and CDR2 as FQNEAQ (reference sequence). Trimming left V 1 base short and J 7 bases short, with 7 bases between. For the CDR3, the DNA is TGTGCCAGCAGCTTAGGGGTCAATGAAGCTTTCTTT. Protein: CASSLGVNEAFF.

V is TRBV28 and J is TRBJ1-5; unclear D gene. Germline CDR1 MDHEN, CDR2 SYDVKM. The CDR3 is 12 amino acids. V shed 5 bases and J shed 5 bases, with 7 bases lying between them. The CDR3 sequence is CASSLLDQPQHF. CDR3 nucleotides: TGTGCCAGCAGTCTACTTGATCAGCCCCAGCATTTT. The complete variable domain, with remaining parts taken from reference TRBV28 and TRBJ1-5, reads DVKVTQSSRYLVKRTGEKVFLECVQDMDHENMFWYRQDPGLGLRLIYFSYDVKMKEKGDIPEGYSVSREKKERFSLILESASTNQTSMYLCASSLLDQPQHFGDGTRLSIL.

The V and J genes are TRBV28 and TRBJ2-7; 7 bases are a match to TRBD1. V shed 9 bases and J 4 bases; nucleotides not matched to a gene: 9. The CDR3 extends over 13 amino acids. Per the germline V gene, CDR1 is MDHEN and CDR2 is SYDVKM. The CDR3, as DNA: TGTGCCAGTTACCGGGACAGCGTATACGAGCAGTACTTC. Translating gives CASYRDSVYEQYF.

The chain employs TRBV20-1 and TRBJ1-2; 9 bases are shared with TRBD1. Germline loops: CDR1 DFQATT, CDR2 SNEGSKA (reference sequence). The J segment lost 4 bases and the V segment lost 6 bases, leaving 12 bases of the junction unmatched. This CDR3 has 15 amino acids. Written as DNA, the CDR3 is TGCAGTGCCGATACAGGGGGCAAATATGGCTATGGCTACACCTTC. The encoded protein is CSADTGGKYGYGYTF.

This rearrangement joins TRBV7-2 to TRBJ2-5, with TRBD1 matching 9 bases. The CDR3 is 15 amino acids. In germline, CDR1 is SGHTA, CDR2 FQGNSA. The junction had 9 bases not matched to a gene; V was cut back by 5 bases and J by 5 bases. The CDR3 sequence is CASSDNRGLWETQYF. As DNA, the CDR3 is TGTGCCAGCAGCGACAACAGGGGGCTGTGGGAGACCCAGTACTTC. Full variable domain (remainder filled in from reference TRBV7-2 and TRBJ2-5): GAGVSQSPSNKVTEKGKDVELRCDPISGHTALYWYRQSLGQGLEFLIYFQGNSAPDKSGLPSDRFSAERTGGSVSTLTIQRTQQEDSAVYLCASSDNRGLWETQYFGPGTRLLVL.

The chain has TRBV6-1 and TRBJ2-7; TRBD1 matches at 11 bases. V lost 0 bases and J lost 6; bases outside the gene matches: 4. Germline V gene data show CDR1 as MNHNS and CDR2 as SASEGT. This CDR3 is 15 amino acids long. CDR3 coding DNA: TGTGCCAGCAGTGAAGCGCCGGGACAGGGGGGCGAGCAGTACTTC. Its protein product is CASSEAPGQGGEQYF.

In this sample, this clonotype turned up a few times. The chain is built from TRBV19 and TRBJ1-1; a possible D gene is TRBD1 (5 bases). V lost 5 bases, J lost 0 bases, and 10 bases lay in between. CDR1 is LNHDA and CDR2 is SQIVND in the germline V gene (reference sequence). This CDR3 is built from 14 residues. The CDR3 bases are TGTGCCAGTAGTCAGGGCGGGGTGAACACTGAAGCTTTCTTT. It codes for CASSQGGVNTEAFF.

The rearrangement links TRBV7-9 to TRBJ2-6; D unresolved. The CDR3 runs 15 residues. Germline values: CDR1 SEHNR, CDR2 FQNEAQ (reference sequence). V shed 2 bases and J shed 0 bases, with 5 bases lying between them. The CDR3 spells CASSLLSSGANVLTF. The CDR3 nucleotides are TGTGCCAGCAGCTTACTTAGCTCTGGGGCCAACGTCCTGACTTTC.

The chain links TRBV19 to TRBJ2-3, with D uncertain. CDR1 and CDR2 (germline): LNHDA, SQIVND (reference sequence). V was clipped by 3 bases and J by 3 bases, with 10 bases between them. The CDR3 runs to 14 residues. CDR3: CASSIISRTDTQYF. The CDR3, as DNA: TGTGCCAGTAGTATTATCTCCCGGACAGATACGCAGTATTTT.

This chain joins TRBV6-2 or TRBV6-3 and TRBJ2-5; D is unclear. Trimming pared 10 bases from V and 5 bases from J, leaving 20 bases between. CDR3 length equals 14 residues. From germline, CDR1 is MNHEY and CDR2 SVGEGT. CDR3 protein: CATNEPGSTETQYF. CDR3 in DNA: TGTGCCACCAATGAACCGGGCAGTACGGAGACCCAGTACTTC.

V gene TRBV28 combines with J gene TRBJ1-6; D ambiguous. CDR3 size: 13 residues. The V and J ends lost 5 bases and 14 bases respectively, with 16 bases between them. CDR1 MDHEN and CDR2 SYDVKM come from the germline V gene. This chain's CDR3 is CASSPTASQALHF. As DNA, the CDR3 is TGTGCCAGCAGTCCTACGGCCAGCCAGGCCCTCCACTTT.

This chain links TRBV15 with TRBJ2-7; 7 bases line up with TRBD1. The CDR3 has 16 residues. CDR1 and CDR2 (germline): LNHNV, YYDKDF (reference sequence). V gave up 3 bases and J gave up 2 bases; unmatched junction bases: 10. The CDR3 loop reads CATSRKQGYPAYEQYF. In nucleotides, the CDR3 is TGTGCCACCAGCAGGAAACAGGGGTATCCGGCCTACGAGCAGTACTTC.

The V call is TRBV7-3, the J call TRBJ1-1; 7 bases match TRBD1. V lost 5 bases, J lost 1 base, and 4 bases stayed unmatched. The CDR3 has 14 residues. CDR1 and CDR2 (germline): SGHTA, FQGTGA. The CDR3 protein is CASSATGQNTEAFF. CDR3 nucleotide sequence: TGTGCCAGCAGCGCGACAGGGCAGAACACTGAAGCTTTCTTT.

In its sample, this clonotype was seen a few times. The CDR3: CASSLTRSSYNSPLHF. The CDR3 nucleotides are TGTGCCAGCAGCTTAACGAGGAGCTCCTATAATTCACCCCTCCACTTT. The chain has TRBV7-9 and TRBJ1-6; D gene ambiguous. The germline gives CDR1 SEHNR, CDR2 FQNEAQ (reference sequence). CDR3 length equals 16 residues. V lost 2 bases and J lost 0, with 8 bases in between.

The table lists this clonotype with a few counts. CDR3 DNA sequence: TGTGCCAGCAGCTTAAGTAGACTAGCGGCCTACAATGAGCAGTTCTTC. It translates to CASSLSRLAAYNEQFF. The chain combines TRBV7-8 with TRBJ2-1, with 9 bases matching TRBD2. The CDR3 spans 16 residues. CDR1 and CDR2 (germline): SGHVS, FQNEAQ. The V and J ends lost 2 bases and 2 bases, in that order; junction bases with no gene match: 4.

The V gene is TRBV7-2, the J gene TRBJ2-7; a possible D gene is TRBD2 (5 bases). The ends were cut back, 3 bases at V and 6 bases at J, with 18 bases in the middle. Germline CDR1 and CDR2: SGHTA and FQGNSA. The CDR3 runs 15 residues. CDR3 sequence: CASSFPGFVLGEQYF. DNA of the CDR3: TGTGCCAGCAGCTTCCCGGGATTCGTTTTGGGCGAGCAGTACTTC.